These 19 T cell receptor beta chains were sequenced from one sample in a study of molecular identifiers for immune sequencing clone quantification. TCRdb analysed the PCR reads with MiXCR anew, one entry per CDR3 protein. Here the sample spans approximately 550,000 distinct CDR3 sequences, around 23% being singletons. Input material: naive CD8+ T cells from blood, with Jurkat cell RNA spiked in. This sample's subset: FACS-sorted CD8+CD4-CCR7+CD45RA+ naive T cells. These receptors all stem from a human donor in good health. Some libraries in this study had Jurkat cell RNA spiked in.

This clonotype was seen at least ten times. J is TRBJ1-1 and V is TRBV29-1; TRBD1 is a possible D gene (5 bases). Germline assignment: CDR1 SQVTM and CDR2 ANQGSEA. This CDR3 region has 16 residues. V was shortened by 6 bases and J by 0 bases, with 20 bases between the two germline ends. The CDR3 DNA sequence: TGCAGCGTGGCGGGGGACCTCCGCTTAATGAACACTGAAGCTTTCTTT. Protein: CSVAGDLRLMNTEAFF.

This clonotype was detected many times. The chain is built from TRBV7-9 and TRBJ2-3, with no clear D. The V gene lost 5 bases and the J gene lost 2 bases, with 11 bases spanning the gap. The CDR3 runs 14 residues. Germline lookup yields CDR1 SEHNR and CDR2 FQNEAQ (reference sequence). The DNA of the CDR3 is TGTGCCAGCAGCGCATTTGGCTCCACAGATACGCAGTATTTT. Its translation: CASSAFGSTDTQYF.

The CDR3 DNA is TGTGCCATCTCTACTTCCCATAGCGGCGACACAGATACGCAGTATTTT. Protein product: CAISTSHSGDTDTQYF. The rearrangement joins TRBV10-3 to TRBJ2-3; the D gene is possibly TRBD2 (6 bases). V was pared by 8 bases and J by 2 bases, with 20 bases between. The CDR3 is 16 residues long. Germline V lookup: CDR1 ENHRY, CDR2 SYGVKD.

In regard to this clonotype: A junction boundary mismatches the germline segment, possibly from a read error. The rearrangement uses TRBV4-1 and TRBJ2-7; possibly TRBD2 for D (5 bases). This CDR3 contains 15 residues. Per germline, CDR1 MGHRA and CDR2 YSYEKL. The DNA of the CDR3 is TGCGCCAGCAGCCTCGAGTGGCCGGGGAACTACGCGCAGTACTTC. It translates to CASSLEWPGNYAQYF.

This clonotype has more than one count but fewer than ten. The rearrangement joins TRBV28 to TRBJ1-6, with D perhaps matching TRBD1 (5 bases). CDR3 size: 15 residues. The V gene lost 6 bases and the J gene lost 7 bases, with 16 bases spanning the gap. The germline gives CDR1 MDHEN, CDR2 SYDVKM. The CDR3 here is CASSPVGGGNSPLHF. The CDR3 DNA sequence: TGTGCCAGCAGCCCCGTCGGGGGTGGGAATTCACCCCTCCACTTT.

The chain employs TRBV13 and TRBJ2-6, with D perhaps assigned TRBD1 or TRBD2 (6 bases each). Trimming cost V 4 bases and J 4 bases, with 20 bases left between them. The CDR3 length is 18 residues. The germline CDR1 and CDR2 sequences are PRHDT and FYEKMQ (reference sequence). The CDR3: CASSSMGRPGAGANVLTF. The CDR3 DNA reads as TGTGCCAGCAGCTCTATGGGGAGACCGGGGGCCGGGGCCAACGTCCTGACTTTC.

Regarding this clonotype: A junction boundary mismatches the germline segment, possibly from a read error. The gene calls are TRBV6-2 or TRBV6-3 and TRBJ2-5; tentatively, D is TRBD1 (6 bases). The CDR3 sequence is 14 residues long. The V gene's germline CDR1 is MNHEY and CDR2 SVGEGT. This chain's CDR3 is CASSSGHFQVTQYF. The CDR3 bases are TGTGCCAGCAGTTCGGGACACTTCCAAGTGACCCAGTACTTC.

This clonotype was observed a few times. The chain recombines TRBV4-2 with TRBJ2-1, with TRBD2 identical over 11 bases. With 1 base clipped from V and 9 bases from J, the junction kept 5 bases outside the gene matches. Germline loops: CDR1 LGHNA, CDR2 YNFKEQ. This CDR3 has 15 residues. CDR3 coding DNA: TGTGCCAGCAGCCAAGTGTTACTAGCGGGAGTTGAGCAGTTCTTC. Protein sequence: CASSQVLLAGVEQFF.

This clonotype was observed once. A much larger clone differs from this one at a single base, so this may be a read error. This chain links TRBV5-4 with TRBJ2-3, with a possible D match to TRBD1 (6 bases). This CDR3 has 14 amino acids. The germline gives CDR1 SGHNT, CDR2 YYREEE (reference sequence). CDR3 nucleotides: TGTGCCAGCAGCTTGAGGGACAACACAGATACGCAGTGTTTT. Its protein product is CASSLRDNTDTQCF.

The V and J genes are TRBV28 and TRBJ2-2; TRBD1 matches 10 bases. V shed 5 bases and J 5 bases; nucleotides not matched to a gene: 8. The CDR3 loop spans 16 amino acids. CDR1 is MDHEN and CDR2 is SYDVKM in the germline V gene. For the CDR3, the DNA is TGTGCCAGCAGTCCCTATCCGGGACAGGGGACCGGGGAGCTGTTTTTT. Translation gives CASSPYPGQGTGELFF.

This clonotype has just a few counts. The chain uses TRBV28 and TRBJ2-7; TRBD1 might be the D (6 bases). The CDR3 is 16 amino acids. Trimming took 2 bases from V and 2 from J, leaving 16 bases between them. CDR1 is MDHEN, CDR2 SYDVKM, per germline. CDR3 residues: CASSLLSGGPTYEQYF. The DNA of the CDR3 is TGTGCCAGCAGTTTACTTAGTGGGGGCCCCACCTACGAGCAGTACTTC.

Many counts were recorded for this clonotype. The DNA for the CDR3 is TGTGCCAGCAGCCCATACGGACAGGGCAACCGCGAGCAGTACTTC. Amino acids: CASSPYGQGNREQYF. The V call is TRBV5-4, the J call TRBJ2-7; 8 bases match TRBD1. J was trimmed by 6 bases and V by 4 bases; bases with no gene match: 12. The CDR3 has 15 residues. The germline V gene encodes CDR1 SGHNT and CDR2 YYREEE (reference sequence).

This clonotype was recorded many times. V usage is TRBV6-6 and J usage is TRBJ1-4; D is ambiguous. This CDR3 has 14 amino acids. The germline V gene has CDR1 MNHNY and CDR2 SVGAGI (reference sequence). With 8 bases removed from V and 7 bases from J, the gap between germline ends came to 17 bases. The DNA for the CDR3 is TGTGCCAGCTCCTACGGGCCGCCGGCTGAAAAACTGTTTTTT. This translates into CASSYGPPAEKLFF.

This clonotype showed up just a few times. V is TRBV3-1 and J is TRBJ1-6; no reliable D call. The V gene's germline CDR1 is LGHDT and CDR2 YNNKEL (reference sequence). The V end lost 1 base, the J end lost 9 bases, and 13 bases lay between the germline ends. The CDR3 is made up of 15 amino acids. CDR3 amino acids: CASSQVAYGSSPLHF. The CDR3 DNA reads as TGTGCCAGCAGCCAAGTGGCTTACGGATCTTCACCCCTCCACTTT.

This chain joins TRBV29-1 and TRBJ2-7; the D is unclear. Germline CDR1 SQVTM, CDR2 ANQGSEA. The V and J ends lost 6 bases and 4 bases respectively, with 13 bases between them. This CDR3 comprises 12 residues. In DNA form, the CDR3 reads TGCAGCGTCAACATCGCAGGTTACGAGCAGTACTTC. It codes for CSVNIAGYEQYF.

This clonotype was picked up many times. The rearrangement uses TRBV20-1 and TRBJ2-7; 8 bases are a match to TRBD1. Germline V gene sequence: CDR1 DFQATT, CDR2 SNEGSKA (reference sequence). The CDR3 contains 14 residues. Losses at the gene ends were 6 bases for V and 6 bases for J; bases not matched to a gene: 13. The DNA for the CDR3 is TGCAGTGCAACCTCCGGGACAGGTCCCCTCGAGCAGTACTTC. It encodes CSATSGTGPLEQYF.

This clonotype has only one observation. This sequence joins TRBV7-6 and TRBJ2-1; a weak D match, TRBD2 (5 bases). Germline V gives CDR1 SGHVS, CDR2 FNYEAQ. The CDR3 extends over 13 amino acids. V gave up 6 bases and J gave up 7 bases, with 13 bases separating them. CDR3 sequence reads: CASSTGLTNEQFF. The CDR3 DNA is TGTGCCAGCAGTACCGGACTGACTAATGAGCAGTTCTTC.

CDR3 loop: CASSLSGVGEFF. As DNA, the CDR3 is TGCGCCAGCAGCTTGTCCGGCGTCGGAGAATTCTTC. This chain uses TRBV5-1 with TRBJ2-1; D is uncertain. V lost 1 base and J 16 bases, leaving 15 bases between the germline ends. CDR1 SGHRS and CDR2 YFSETQ come from the germline V gene. The CDR3 has 12 amino acids.

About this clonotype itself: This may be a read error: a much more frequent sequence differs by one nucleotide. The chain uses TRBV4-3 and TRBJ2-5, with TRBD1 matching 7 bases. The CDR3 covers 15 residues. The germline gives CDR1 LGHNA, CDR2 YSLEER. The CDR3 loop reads CASSQTPGQEEIQYF. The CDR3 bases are TGCGCCAGCAGCCAGACTCCAGGACAGGAAGAGATCCAGTACTTC.